The T cell receptor beta chain described here comes from a study of PD-1 blockade in classical Hodgkin lymphoma (TCRdb year 2020). About the study as a whole: Nivolumab dosing was 3 mg/kg intravenously every 2 weeks, continuing until either disease progression or unacceptable toxicity. The study used CyTOF and TCR beta sequencing to define a peripheral blood immune signature of response to PD-1 blockade in classical Hodgkin lymphoma. What the work shows at the level of the full study, not this receptor alone: A significant rise by C4D1 was seen in CD4+ but not CD8+ TCR diversity (p=0.0027 vs p=0.16), with the rise being most apparent in complete responders (p=0.02). The study covered only a single clinical trial cohort, and the causes of the repertoire differences, possibly disease activity or prior therapy, were still not defined. Trial patients achieving complete response had baseline diversity similar to newly diagnosed patients, whereas partial responders and progressors had significantly lower diversity. Patients starting nivolumab less than 1 year after ASCT had lower diversity and were excluded from later analyses to avoid confounding by immune reconstitution. Baseline TCR diversity was reported as lower in newly diagnosed patients than in healthy donors, and lower still in relapsed/refractory patients.

Including the terminal cysteine and phenylalanine, the CDR3 comprises 13 residues. Kept here is only the CDR3 DNA, which spans 39 bases and is read in frame from base 1. CDR1 and CDR2 are drawn from the germline V gene: SGHTA, FQGTGA. Genomic DNA was isolated using the Qiagen DNeasy kit from unsorted PBMCs as well as from negatively selected CD4+ and CD8+ fractions. TCR beta CDR3 regions were amplified by immunoSEQ multiplex PCR using primers annealing to V and J segments. A synthetic immune receptor repertoire was used to minimize amplification bias, and any residual bias was removed computationally once sequencing was done. The original pipeline was this. Custom Python scripts were used to quantify repertoire diversity as the Shannon entropy index. Unsorted, CD4+ and CD8+ repertoires were analyzed separately, except in combined analyses where CD4+ and CD8+ sequences were merged in silico. A clone was considered expanded if an increase in frequency of at least 2-fold after treatment relative to C1D1 was found, and a pseudocount of 0.5 was applied to clones undetected at baseline. Singleton clones were defined as clones with 0 or 1 copy at C1D1, and non-singleton clones were defined as clones with 2 or more copies. Clones expanded in unsorted samples were assigned a CD4+, CD8+ or unknown annotation through matching of protein sequences in sorted samples from the same patient. Wilcoxon tests on paired samples were used to test changes in diversity from C1D1 to C4D1. TCRdb mirrors the immuneACCESS table, restricted to in-frame sequences. Some clones are absent from its copies; in checked studies, under half trace to an unresolved V gene, and the reason for the others is unknown. The V and J calls and clone size come from that table; D and trimming were worked out from the DNA. Recorded for this sample are 55,000 to 80,000 clones; about 92% of them occurred a single time. Of the sample, approximately 8% is held by the ten largest clones.

Comment on this clone: Its recognized antigen is unknown. The junction does not match germline at one end; this may be a read error.

The sample's time point, from its label and the paper: cycle 1 day 1 (C1D1), immediately before nivolumab initiation. Relapse after autologous stem cell transplantation had occurred in all trial patients, and cohorts A, B and C were distinguished by prior brentuximab vedotin exposure. A total of over 55 patients with relapsed/refractory classical Hodgkin lymphoma made up the trial cohort, and each patient's best overall response was complete response, partial response or progressive disease. Trial patients were treated with single-agent nivolumab in the multi-cohort phase II CheckMate 205 trial. Best overall response was determined by an independent review committee according to the 2007 International Working Group response criteria. Trial PBMCs were collected immediately before nivolumab initiation (C1D1) and during therapy at cycle 2 day 1 and cycle 4 day 1. Peripheral blood was collected in 8 mL Vacutainer Cell Preparation Tubes, from which PBMCs were isolated by centrifugation and then cryopreserved.

Here the chain combines TRBV7-3 and TRBJ2-7, with the D gene not clear enough to name. This specimen consisted of peripheral blood mononuclear cells (PBMCs), obtained at baseline. The clonotype originates from a human donor with classical Hodgkin lymphoma. CDR3 loop: CASSLGRSYEQYF. The DNA sequence is TGTGCCAGCAGCTTAGGCCGCTCCTACGAACAGTACTTC.